One and the same sample provided the 30 T cell receptor beta chains below, sequenced in a study of T cells in Graves' hyperthyroidism and ophthalmopathy. Regions amplified from RNA transcripts were the TCR beta CDR3 regions. The HTBI set primed first-round TCR CDR3 RT-PCR. TCRdb reprocessed the multiplex PCR reads via MiXCR and lists one record per CDR3 protein. This table holds approximately 370,000 distinct CDR3 sequences, 14% to 15% found once. Material for sequencing was blood. The receptor set was obtained from a woman in her twenties or thirties with Graves' hyperthyroidism.

The chain couples TRBV27 to TRBJ2-7, with D possibly TRBD1 on 5 matching bases. The CDR3 is made up of 15 amino acids. With 2 bases removed from V and 0 bases from J, the gap between germline ends came to 11 bases. Per the germline V gene, CDR1 is MNHEY and CDR2 is SMNVEV (reference sequence). The CDR3 bases are TGTGCCAGCAGTTTAAGGGGCTCCGCCTCCTACGAGCAGTACTTC. Its protein is CASSLRGSASYEQYF.

This clonotype has at least ten counts. V gene TRBV20-1 combines with J gene TRBJ2-7; D call uncertain. Per the germline V gene, CDR1 is DFQATT and CDR2 is SNEGSKA (reference sequence). This CDR3 has 14 residues. V gave up 2 bases and J gave up 3 bases, with 14 bases separating them. CDR3 nucleotide sequence: TGCAGTGCTAGACAGCCAGCCGCCCTCTACGAGCAGTACTTC. This translates into CSARQPAALYEQYF.

This clonotype was seen more than once but under ten times. The rearrangement links TRBV20-1 to TRBJ2-4; TRBD1 aligns across 8 bases. Germline V gives CDR1 DFQATT, CDR2 SNEGSKA (reference sequence). The CDR3 is made up of 16 amino acids. The ends lost 0 bases at V and 3 bases at J; junction bases unmatched: 7. As DNA, the CDR3 is TGCAGTGCTAGAGAACAGGGGGTTTCAGGCAAAAACATTCAGTACTTC. Protein sequence: CSAREQGVSGKNIQYF.

The V and J genes are TRBV5-4 and TRBJ2-1; 11 positions agree with TRBD2. J gave up 4 bases and V 4 bases, and 4 bases lay outside the gene matches. Germline CDR1 is SGHNT and CDR2 is YYREEE (reference sequence). There are 15 residues in the CDR3. The CDR3 DNA sequence: TGTGCCAGCAGCCAACGGACTAGCGGGTACAATGAGCAGTTCTTC. It codes for CASSQRTSGYNEQFF.

The rearrangement uses TRBV6-1 and TRBJ2-3; D not certain. V gave up 0 bases and J gave up 4 bases, with 11 bases separating them. CDR1 and CDR2 from the germline V gene are MNHNS and SASEGT. The length of the CDR3 is 15 residues. The CDR3 DNA reads TGTGCCAGCAGTGAAGCAGGTCGTATCTCAGATACGCAGTATTTT. Protein: CASSEAGRISDTQYF.

This clonotype was counted a few times. The V and J genes are TRBV15 and TRBJ1-3; D is unclear. Germline V gene lookup returns CDR1 LNHNV and CDR2 YYDKDF (reference sequence). The V end was cut by 0 bases, the J end by 0 bases, with 9 bases between. This CDR3 is 16 amino acids long. CDR3 sequence reads: CATSRDSRRSGNTIYF. Here the CDR3 DNA reads TGTGCCACCAGCAGAGACAGTCGGCGCTCTGGAAACACCATATATTTT. Variable domain in full (rest from reference TRBV15 and TRBJ1-3): DAMVIQNPRYQVTQFGKPVTLSCSQTLNHNVMYWYQQKSSQAPKLLFHYYDKDFNNEADTPDNFQSRRPNTSFCFLDIRSPGLGDTAMYLCATSRDSRRSGNTIYFGEGSWLTVV.

This chain uses TRBV4-1 with TRBJ2-7; possibly TRBD1 for D (5 bases). Germline CDR1 MGHRA, CDR2 YSYEKL. This CDR3 comprises 14 residues. The ends were cut back, 1 base at V and 2 bases at J, with 9 bases in the middle. The CDR3 region is CASSQVVGAYEQYF. CDR3 coding DNA: TGCGCCAGCAGCCAAGTGGTAGGGGCCTACGAGCAGTACTTC.

This clonotype was counted at least ten times. This chain links TRBV30 with TRBJ2-2, with 7 bases identical to TRBD2. Trimming removed 3 bases from V and 4 bases from J; junction bases left unmatched: 5. CDR3 length: 14 amino acids. Germline V CDR1 and CDR2: GTSNPN, SVGIG (reference sequence). The CDR3 sequence: CAWRASGSTGELFF. The CDR3, as DNA: TGTGCCTGGAGGGCTAGCGGTAGCACCGGGGAGCTGTTTTTT.

There are a few counts of this clonotype. The V call is TRBV18, the J call TRBJ1-2; 8 positions agree with TRBD1. Germline CDR1 reads KGHSH; CDR2 reads LQKENI. V dropped 2 bases and J dropped 7; count of bases not matched to a gene: 6. The CDR3 consists of 14 residues. CDR3 protein: CASSPSTGEVGYTF. The DNA for the CDR3 is TGTGCCAGCTCACCATCGACAGGGGAAGTTGGCTACACCTTC.

This sequence joins TRBV3-1 and TRBJ2-5; 11 bases are shared with TRBD2. The CDR3 extends over 15 amino acids. Germline V lookup: CDR1 LGHDT, CDR2 YNNKEL (reference sequence). With 4 bases clipped from V and 7 bases from J, the junction kept 8 bases outside the gene matches. CDR3 region: CASSPTSGTPGTQYF. The DNA for the CDR3 is TGTGCCAGCAGCCCGACTAGCGGGACCCCAGGGACCCAGTACTTC.

The rearrangement uses TRBV10-3 and TRBJ2-1; no reliable D call. Trimming took off 10 bases at V and 0 bases at J, with 13 bases between the two ends. Per germline, CDR1 ENHRY and CDR2 SYGVKD. This CDR3 comprises 14 residues. CDR3 loop: CATQTASSYNEQFF. The CDR3 DNA reads as TGTGCCACCCAGACGGCTAGCTCCTACAATGAGCAGTTCTTC.

A word on this clonotype: The junction departs from the called germline gene at one end, perhaps through a read error. The chain employs TRBV9 and TRBJ1-4; D ambiguous. The germline V gene encodes CDR1 SGDLS and CDR2 YYNGEE. The CDR3 is 15 amino acids. CDR3 region: CASSPQVQINEKLFF. The CDR3, as DNA: TGTGCCAGCAGCCCGCAGGTCCAGATTAATGAAAAGCTGTTTTTT.

This clonotype was detected many times. The V call is TRBV7-9, the J call TRBJ2-1, with 8 nucleotides matching TRBD2. CDR3 length: 14 residues. From germline, CDR1 is SEHNR and CDR2 FQNEAQ (reference sequence). V trimming: 0 bases; J trimming: 6 bases; junction bases outside the gene matches: 1. The CDR3 sequence is CASSLASGINEQFF. For the CDR3, the DNA is TGTGCCAGCAGCTTAGCTAGCGGGATCAATGAGCAGTTCTTC.

This clonotype was detected a few times. V is TRBV5-1 and J is TRBJ1-3; TRBD1 might be the D (5 bases). V lost 4 bases, J lost 0 bases, and 14 bases lay in between. The CDR3 is 16 amino acids. The germline gives CDR1 SGHRS, CDR2 YFSETQ. The CDR3 loop is CASSPSRDVSGNTIYF. DNA for the CDR3: TGCGCCAGCAGCCCGTCCCGGGACGTCTCTGGAAACACCATATATTTT.

This clonotype came up many times. The V call is TRBV27, the J call TRBJ2-7; 10 bases map to TRBD2. Germline V gene data show CDR1 as MNHEY and CDR2 as SMNVEV (reference sequence). The CDR3 runs 16 residues. The trim removed 5 bases at V and 4 bases at J, leaving 11 bases unmatched. The CDR3 region has the DNA TGTGCCAGCAGTCCCTTTCCTAGCGGGAGAATTTACGAGCAGTACTTC. Its protein product is CASSPFPSGRIYEQYF.

This chain links TRBV7-9 with TRBJ2-7; the match to TRBD2 covers 7 bases. Germline values: CDR1 SEHNR, CDR2 FQNEAQ (reference sequence). Trimming removed 0 bases from V and 3 bases from J; junction bases left unmatched: 5. The CDR3 extends over 15 amino acids. DNA for the CDR3: TGTGCCAGCAGCTTAGCGGGAGGGCCGAACTACGAGCAGTACTTC. This translates into CASSLAGGPNYEQYF.

This clonotype was seen more than once but under ten times. The V call is TRBV19, the J call TRBJ1-4; D not certain. V lost 1 base and J 5 bases, leaving 11 bases between the germline ends. The CDR3 covers 15 residues. Germline V gene lookup returns CDR1 LNHDA and CDR2 SQIVND (reference sequence). The CDR3: CASSIGRAPNEKLFF. CDR3 nucleotide sequence: TGTGCCAGTAGTATAGGTCGGGCACCGAATGAAAAACTGTTTTTT.

This clonotype has a count of ten or more. V gene TRBV2 combines with J gene TRBJ2-1, with D perhaps matching TRBD2 (6 bases). V was cut by 10 bases and J by 10 bases, with 11 bases left in between. CDR1 is SNHLY, CDR2 FYNNEI, per germline. The CDR3 has 10 residues. The CDR3 reads CATAGGEQFF. The CDR3, as DNA: TGTGCCACCGCCGGGGGAGAGCAGTTCTTC.

The J gene is TRBJ2-7, the V gene TRBV4-1, with D unclear. The CDR3 is 14 amino acids. V lost 1 base to trimming and J lost 3 bases, with 10 bases between them. CDR1 MGHRA and CDR2 YSYEKL come from the germline V gene. CDR3: CASSQATSYYEQYF. DNA of the CDR3: TGCGCCAGCAGCCAAGCAACCTCCTACTACGAGCAGTACTTC.

The J gene is TRBJ2-1, the V gene TRBV29-1; no clear D. V lost 4 bases and J lost 0, with 7 bases in between. Germline V lookup: CDR1 SQVTM, CDR2 ANQGSEA. This CDR3 comprises 13 residues. The CDR3 region has the DNA TGCAGCGTTGTAGATTCCTCCTACAATGAGCAGTTCTTC. Protein sequence: CSVVDSSYNEQFF.

In this sample, this clonotype turned up many times. The chain couples TRBV13 to TRBJ2-2; D is uncertain. In germline, CDR1 is PRHDT, CDR2 FYEKMQ (reference sequence). Trimming removed 5 bases at V and 7 bases at J, with 11 bases between. This CDR3 is 13 amino acids long. CDR3 residues: CASSPIRDGELFF. The CDR3 DNA sequence: TGTGCCAGCAGCCCCATTCGCGACGGGGAGCTGTTTTTT.

The genes are TRBV28 and TRBJ1-2; D is ambiguous. Trimming stripped 5 bases from V and 6 bases from J, with 10 bases between. Germline CDR1 MDHEN, CDR2 SYDVKM. The length of the CDR3 is 12 residues. The CDR3: CASSQSYDGYTF. Here the CDR3 DNA reads TGTGCCAGCAGTCAGTCGTACGATGGCTACACCTTC.

The genes are TRBV28 and TRBJ2-1, with D perhaps matching TRBD1 (6 bases). The CDR3 length is 19 residues. V lost 5 bases and J 8 bases, leaving 31 bases between the germline ends. Germline CDR1 is MDHEN and CDR2 is SYDVKM. CDR3 in DNA: TGTGCCAGCAGTAGACTTGCGGTTGCTCTGACCGGGACAATCGATGAGCAGTTCTTC. This gives the protein CASSRLAVALTGTIDEQFF. The whole variable domain, filled in from reference TRBV28 and TRBJ2-1, reads DVKVTQSSRYLVKRTGEKVFLECVQDMDHENMFWYRQDPGLGLRLIYFSYDVKMKEKGDIPEGYSVSREKKERFSLILESASTNQTSMYLCASSRLAVALTGTIDEQFFGPGTRLTVL.

This clonotype was detected many times. The genes are TRBV30 and TRBJ2-2; D may correspond to TRBD1 or TRBD2 (5 bases each). The CDR3 totals 12 residues. Germline V lookup: CDR1 GTSNPN, CDR2 SVGIG (reference sequence). Trimming removed 1 base at V and 6 bases at J, with 6 bases between. The CDR3 protein is CAWSGGAGELFF. DNA of the CDR3: TGTGCCTGGAGTGGAGGGGCCGGGGAGCTGTTTTTT.

The gene calls are TRBV3-1 and TRBJ2-1; D is perhaps TRBD2 (6 bases). Between the trimmed V and J ends, which lost 4 bases and 5 bases, there was a span of 12 bases. Germline V lookup: CDR1 LGHDT, CDR2 YNNKEL (reference sequence). There are 14 residues in the CDR3. As DNA, the CDR3 is TGTGCCAGCAGCCCGGGACTCCGCAACAATGAGCAGTTCTTC. Translating it yields CASSPGLRNNEQFF.

This clonotype was seen ten or more times. The chain links TRBV7-8 to TRBJ1-5; perhaps TRBD1 as D (6 bases). Per the germline V gene, CDR1 is SGHVS and CDR2 is FQNEAQ. This CDR3 spans 15 amino acids. V was pared by 6 bases and J by 7 bases, with 19 bases between. This chain's CDR3 is CASSLHAGVGQPQHF. In DNA, the CDR3 is TGTGCCAGCAGTCTACATGCAGGGGTGGGCCAGCCCCAGCATTTT.

The gene calls are TRBV20-1 and TRBJ2-4, with D perhaps matching TRBD2 (6 bases). This CDR3 contains 13 residues. Germline V gives CDR1 DFQATT, CDR2 SNEGSKA (reference sequence). With 0 bases removed from V and 7 bases from J, the gap between germline ends came to 10 bases. Here the CDR3 DNA reads TGCAGTGCTAGAGACGGGAGTATGAACATTCAGTACTTC. Protein: CSARDGSMNIQYF.

In this sample, this clonotype turned up many times. The chain carries TRBV7-8 and TRBJ2-1, with D possibly being TRBD2 (6 bases). Between the trimmed V and J ends, which lost 4 bases and 8 bases, there was a span of 21 bases. The CDR3 is 16 amino acids. Germline loops: CDR1 SGHVS, CDR2 FQNEAQ. The DNA for the CDR3 is TGTGCCAGCAGCTATCCCGAGACACTACTAGCCGATGAGCAGTTCTTC. Translating gives CASSYPETLLADEQFF.

Ten or more counts support this clonotype. This chain joins TRBV12-3 or TRBV12-4 and TRBJ2-2; maybe TRBD2 (6 bases). V gave up 6 bases and J gave up 1 base, with 12 bases separating them. CDR3 length: 15 amino acids. The CDR3 loop is CASRQNSGNTGELFF. The CDR3, as DNA: TGTGCCAGCAGACAGAATAGCGGGAACACCGGGGAGCTGTTTTTT.

The rearrangement joins TRBV7-9 to TRBJ2-1; D might be TRBD2 (5 bases). Germline CDR1 is SEHNR and CDR2 is FQNEAQ (reference sequence). V was shortened by 5 bases and J by 0 bases, with 11 bases between the two germline ends. This CDR3 has 15 residues. CDR3 coding DNA: TGTGCCAGCAGCGGTAGCGCTAGCTCCTACAATGAGCAGTTCTTC. Translating it yields CASSGSASSYNEQFF. The entire variable domain, with the rest obtained from reference TRBV7-9 and TRBJ2-1, is as follows: DTGVSQNPRHKITKRGQNVTFRCDPISEHNRLYWYRQTLGQGPEFLTYFQNEAQLEKSRLLSDRFSAERPKGSFSTLEIQRTEQGDSAMYLCASSGSASSYNEQFFGPGTRLTVL.